This T cell receptor (beta chain) was retrieved from a study of cytomegalovirus exposure and HLA in healthy donors. Study-level points and caveats: The authors later linked a missense DCLRE1C variant to TCR beta V- and J-gene trimming. Researchers left out some V segments, among them TRBV6-2 and TRBV6-3, as indistinguishable. Cytomegalovirus association was listed for 170 or so TCR beta chains.

This clone was seen just once. The antigen is not known. The CDR3 covers 14 residues. Germline V gene lookup returns CDR1 MNHEY and CDR2 SVGAGI. The PCR had 60 Vbeta and 13 Jbeta primers. Method: immunoSEQ multiplex PCR; TCRdb's copy keeps in-frame clones and lacks some. The table shows 200,000 to 250,000 clones, with approximately 87% occurring only once. This clonotype was obtained from a human donor in good health. The chain recombines TRBV6-5 with TRBJ2-5, with D tentatively TRBD1 (6 bases). The J call may be mistaken, given a closer DNA end match to TRBJ2-7. Sequences were obtained from PBMCs. CDR3 loop: CASSYSDSPYEQYF. Written as DNA, the CDR3 is TGTGCCAGCAGTTACTCGGACAGCCCCTACGAGCAGTACTTC.